This TCR beta chain was profiled in a study of cytomegalovirus exposure and HLA in healthy donors. Study-level points and caveats: It emerged from a later analysis that several of the most significant clusters appeared to be linked to common viral pathogens. Analysis was carried out at a later point, and it linked a missense DCLRE1C variant to TCR beta V- and J-gene trimming. The presence/absence work took it that sequencing depth was about the same across donors.

This CDR3 spans 16 amino acids. Trimming cost V 1 base and J 2 bases; bases outside gene matches: 2. Germline V gene lookup returns CDR1 SGHAT and CDR2 FQNNGV. To note about this clone: Its antigen remains unknown.

Primers included in the PCR were 60 Vbeta and 13 Jbeta primers. Here immunoSEQ multiplex PCR was the method, and the copy in TCRdb shows in-frame clones only, minus some. The sample lists 150,000 or so clones; 60% to 80% were seen once. The receptor's source is a man aged 50-59 years in good health and CMV-seropositive. The source material was PBMCs. This chain links TRBV11-2 with TRBJ2-3; 11 nucleotides align to TRBD2. The CDR3 bases are TGTGCCAGCAGCTTAGCTAGCGGGGGGTTCACAGATACGCAGTATTTT. Protein: CASSLASGGFTDTQYF.